These 7 T cell receptor beta chains came from one sample sequenced in a study of T cell responses to AZD1222 COVID-19 vaccine. TCRdb's table, derived via immunoSEQ multiplex PCR, lists solely in-frame clones and lacks some. The sample consists of about 140,000 clones, over 85% of them appearing once. The input for sequencing was peripheral blood, taken on day 0 of AZD1222 vaccination. The source of these receptors is an adult in good health.

CDR3 coding DNA: TGTGCCAGCAGCGGAGGACAGGGAGCGATCTACGAGCAGTACTTC. This encodes CASSGGQGAIYEQYF. J is TRBJ2-7 and V is TRBV7-9, with TRBD1 matching 8 bases. Unmatched junction bases numbered 9, after V lost 5 bases and J lost 3 bases. The CDR3 contains 15 residues. Germline CDR1 is SEHNR and CDR2 is FQNEAQ (reference sequence).

The rearrangement uses TRBV19 and TRBJ1-5, with TRBD1 identical over 8 bases. Germline loops: CDR1 LNHDA, CDR2 SQIVND (reference sequence). The CDR3 has 13 amino acids. Unmatched junction bases numbered 6, after V lost 8 bases and J lost 6 bases. This CDR3 is CASSGQARQPQHF. In DNA form, the CDR3 reads TGTGCCAGTTCGGGACAGGCTCGTCAGCCCCAGCATTTT.

The gene calls are TRBV12-3 or TRBV12-4 and TRBJ2-2; D is unresolved. Between the trimmed V and J ends, which lost 1 base and 5 bases, there was a span of 2 bases. This CDR3 is built from 12 residues. DNA for the CDR3: TGTGCCAGCAGTTTAGGTACCGGGGAGCTGTTTTTT. This gives the protein CASSLGTGELFF.

CDR3 residues: CASSVSPSTEAFF. CDR3 DNA: TGTGCCAGCAGTGTAAGCCCGAGCACTGAAGCTTTCTTT. This chain joins TRBV6-2 or TRBV6-3 and TRBJ1-1; D uncertain. Trimming removed 5 bases at V and 4 bases at J, with 11 bases between. The CDR3 contains 13 residues. The germline gives CDR1 MNHEY, CDR2 SVGEGT.

J is TRBJ1-2 and V is TRBV7-9; TRBD1 aligns across 7 bases. Germline V gene sequence: CDR1 SEHNR, CDR2 FQNEAQ (reference sequence). Losses at the gene ends were 5 bases for V and 0 bases for J; bases not matched to a gene: 9. The CDR3 has 16 residues. Here the CDR3 DNA reads TGTGCCAGCAGCCACGATGGACAGGCCGCTAACTATGGCTACACCTTC. It is translated as CASSHDGQAANYGYTF.

The chain has TRBV7-8 and TRBJ1-5; maybe TRBD1 (5 bases). CDR1 and CDR2 from the germline V gene are SGHVS and FQNEAQ. CDR3 size: 15 residues. The V and J ends lost 2 bases and 6 bases respectively, with 14 bases between them. In nucleotides, the CDR3 is TGTGCCAGCAGCTTACCCTCGGGGACCGGTCAGCCCCAGCATTTT. It translates to CASSLPSGTGQPQHF.

The chain joins TRBV29-1 to TRBJ1-2; D unresolved. V was shortened by 4 bases and J by 6 bases, with 9 bases between the two germline ends. Germline values: CDR1 SQVTM, CDR2 ANQGSEA. CDR3 length: 11 residues. CDR3 sequence: CSVATRDGYTF. DNA for the CDR3: TGCAGCGTTGCAACGCGGGATGGCTACACCTTC.